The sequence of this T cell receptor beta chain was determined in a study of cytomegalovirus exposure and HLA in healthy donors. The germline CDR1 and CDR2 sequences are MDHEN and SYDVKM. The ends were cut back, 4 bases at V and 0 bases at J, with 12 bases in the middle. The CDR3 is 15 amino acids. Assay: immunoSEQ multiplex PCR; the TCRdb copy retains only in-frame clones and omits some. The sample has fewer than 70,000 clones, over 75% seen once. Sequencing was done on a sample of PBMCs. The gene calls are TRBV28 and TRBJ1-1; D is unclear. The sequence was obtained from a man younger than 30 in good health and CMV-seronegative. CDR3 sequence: CASSSPEGMNTEAFF. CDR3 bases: TGTGCCAGCAGTTCACCAGAGGGCATGAACACTGAAGCTTTCTTT.